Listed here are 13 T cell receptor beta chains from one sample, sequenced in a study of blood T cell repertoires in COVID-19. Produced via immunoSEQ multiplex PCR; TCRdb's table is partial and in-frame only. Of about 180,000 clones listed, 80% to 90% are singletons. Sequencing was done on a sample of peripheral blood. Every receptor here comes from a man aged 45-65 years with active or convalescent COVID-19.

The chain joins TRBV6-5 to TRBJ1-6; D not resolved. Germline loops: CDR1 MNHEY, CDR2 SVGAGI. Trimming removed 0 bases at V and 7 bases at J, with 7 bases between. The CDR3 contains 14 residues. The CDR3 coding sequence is TGTGCCAGCAGTTACTCGAGAGGCAATTCACCCCTCCACTTT. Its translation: CASSYSRGNSPLHF.

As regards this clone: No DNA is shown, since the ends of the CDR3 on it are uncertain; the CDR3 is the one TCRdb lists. The CDR3 spells CASSTSAGNTIYF. V usage is TRBV12-3 or TRBV12-4 and J usage is TRBJ1-3. The CDR3 spans 13 residues, counting both ends.

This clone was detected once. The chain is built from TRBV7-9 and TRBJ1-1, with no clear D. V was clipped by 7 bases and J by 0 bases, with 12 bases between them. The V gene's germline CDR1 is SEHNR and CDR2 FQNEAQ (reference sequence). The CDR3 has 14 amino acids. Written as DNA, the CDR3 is TGTGCCAGCACCTTCGGAGCTATGAACACTGAAGCTTTCTTT. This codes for CASTFGAMNTEAFF. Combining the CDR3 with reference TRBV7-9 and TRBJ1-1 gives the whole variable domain DTGVSQNPRHKITKRGQNVTFRCDPISEHNRLYWYRQTLGQGPEFLTYFQNEAQLEKSRLLSDRFSAERPKGSFSTLEIQRTEQGDSAMYLCASTFGAMNTEAFFGQGTRLTVV.

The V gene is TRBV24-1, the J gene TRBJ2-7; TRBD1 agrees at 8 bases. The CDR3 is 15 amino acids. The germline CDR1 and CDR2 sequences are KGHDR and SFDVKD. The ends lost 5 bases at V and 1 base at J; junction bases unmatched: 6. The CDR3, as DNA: TGTGCCACCAGTGTTGGCGGGACAGGTTCCTACGAGCAGTACTTC. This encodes CATSVGGTGSYEQYF.

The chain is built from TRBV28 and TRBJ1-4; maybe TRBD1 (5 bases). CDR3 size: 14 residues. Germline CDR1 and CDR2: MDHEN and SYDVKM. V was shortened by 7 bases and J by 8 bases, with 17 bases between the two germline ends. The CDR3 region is CASNTPSGGEKLFF. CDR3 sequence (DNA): TGTGCCAGCAATACCCCTTCTGGGGGGGAAAAACTGTTTTTT.

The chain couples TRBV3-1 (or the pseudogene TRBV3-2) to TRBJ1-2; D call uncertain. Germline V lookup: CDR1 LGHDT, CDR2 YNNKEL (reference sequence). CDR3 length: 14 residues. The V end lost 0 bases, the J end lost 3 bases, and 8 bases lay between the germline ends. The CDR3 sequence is CASSQEEADYGYTF. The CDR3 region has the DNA TGTGCCAGCAGCCAAGAAGAGGCGGACTATGGCTACACCTTC.

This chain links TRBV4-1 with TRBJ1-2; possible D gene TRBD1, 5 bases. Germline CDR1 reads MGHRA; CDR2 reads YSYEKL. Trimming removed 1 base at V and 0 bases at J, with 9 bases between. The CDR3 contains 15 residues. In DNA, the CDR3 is TGCGCCAGCAGCCAAGCCCAGGGCCCTAACTATGGCTACACCTTC. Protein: CASSQAQGPNYGYTF.

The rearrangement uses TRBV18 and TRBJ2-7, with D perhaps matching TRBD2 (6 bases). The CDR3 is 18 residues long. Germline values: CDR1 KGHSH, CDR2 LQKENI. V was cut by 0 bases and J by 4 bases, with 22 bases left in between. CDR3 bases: TGTGCCAGCTCACCACCGAAACCCTCCGGGACTTATCATTACGAGCAGTACTTC. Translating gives CASSPPKPSGTYHYEQYF.

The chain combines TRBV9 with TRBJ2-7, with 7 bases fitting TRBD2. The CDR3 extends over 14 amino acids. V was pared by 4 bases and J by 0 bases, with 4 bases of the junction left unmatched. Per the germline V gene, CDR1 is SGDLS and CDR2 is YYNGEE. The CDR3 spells CASSHGLGSYEQYF. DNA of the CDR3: TGTGCCAGCAGCCACGGACTAGGCTCCTACGAGCAGTACTTC.

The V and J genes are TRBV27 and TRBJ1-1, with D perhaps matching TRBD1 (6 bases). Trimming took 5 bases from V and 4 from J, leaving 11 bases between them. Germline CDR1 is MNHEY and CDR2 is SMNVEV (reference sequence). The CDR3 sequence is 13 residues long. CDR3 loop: CASSITGLTEAFF. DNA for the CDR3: TGTGCCAGCAGTATAACAGGGCTCACTGAAGCTTTCTTT.

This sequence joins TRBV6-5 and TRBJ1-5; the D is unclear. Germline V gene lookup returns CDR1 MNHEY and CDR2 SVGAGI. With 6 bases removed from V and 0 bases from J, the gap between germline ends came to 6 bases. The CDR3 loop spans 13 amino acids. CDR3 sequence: CASSRDSNQPQHF. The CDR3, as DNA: TGTGCCAGCAGCCGAGATAGCAATCAGCCCCAGCATTTT.

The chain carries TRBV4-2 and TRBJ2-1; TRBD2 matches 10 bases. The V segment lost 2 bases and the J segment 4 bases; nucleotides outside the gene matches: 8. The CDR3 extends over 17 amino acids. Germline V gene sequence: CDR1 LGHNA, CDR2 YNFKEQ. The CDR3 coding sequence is TGTGCCAGCAGCCAACAAAGCGGGGGGGCGGGATACAATGAGCAGTTCTTC. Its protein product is CASSQQSGGAGYNEQFF.

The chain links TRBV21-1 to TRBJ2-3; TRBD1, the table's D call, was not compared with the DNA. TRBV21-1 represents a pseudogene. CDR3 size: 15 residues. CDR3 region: CASGTEETITDTQYF. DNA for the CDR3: TGTGCCAGCGGGACAGAAGAAACCATCACAGATACGCAGTATTTT.